The entry below gives a single T cell receptor beta chain sequence along with its context. Its antigen is not identified. For TCR, cDNA came from 5'RACE template switching, which added a universal primer site and UMIs. One entry per CDR3 protein results from TCRdb running MiXCR on the 5' RACE reads. The table has 250,000 to 400,000 distinct CDR3 sequences, approximately 4% seen once. These data belong to a study of T cells after yellow fever vaccination. As for the study in general: With SMART-Seq v4 Ultra Low Input, the fractions containing low cell numbers were prepared.

This CDR3 contains 14 residues. Findings and limits, study-wide: Reappearance after the booster was seen for most primary-vaccination clones, at 96% CD4 and 85% to 90% CD8.

Material: PBMCs, obtained 15 days after the yellow fever booster vaccination. This chain links TRBV21-1 with TRBJ1-2; the table's D gene call, TRBD1, was not cross checked with the DNA. TRBV21-1 is a listed pseudogene. The source is a man younger than 30 who received the YFV17D yellow fever vaccine. In DNA form, the CDR3 reads TGTGCCAGCAGCTTAACCGGGTCGATCTATGGCTACACCTTC. Translating gives CASSLTGSIYGYTF.